A single sample is the source of the 8 T cell receptor beta chains below, sequenced in a study of radiotherapy plus CTLA-4 blockade in lung cancer. Produced via immunoSEQ multiplex PCR; TCRdb's table is partial and in-frame only. In the table there are about 98,000 clones, 80% to 85% of which are singletons. Source: peripheral blood, taken from a patient treated with radiotherapy plus ipilimumab. These receptors were collected from a human donor with non-small cell lung cancer who had a partial response to radiotherapy plus ipilimumab.

The chain carries TRBV14 and TRBJ2-3; 7 bases match TRBD2. J was trimmed by 3 bases and V by 1 base; bases with no gene match: 4. CDR3 size: 15 residues. The germline CDR1 and CDR2 sequences are SGHDN and FVKESK. CDR3 coding DNA: TGTGCCAGCAGCCAAGGAGCGGGATGGACAGATACGCAGTATTTT. It specifies CASSQGAGWTDTQYF. The whole variable domain, remainder taken from reference TRBV14 and TRBJ2-3, is EAGVTQFPSHSVIEKGQTVTLRCDPISGHDNLYWYRRVMGKEIKFLLHFVKESKQDESGMPNNRFLAERTGGTYSTLKVQPAELEDSGVYFCASSQGAGWTDTQYFGPGTRLTVL.

V gene TRBV30 combines with J gene TRBJ2-5; D is ambiguous. The germline V gene has CDR1 GTSNPN and CDR2 SVGIG (reference sequence). V lost 0 bases and J 3 bases, leaving 5 bases between the germline ends. This CDR3 is 12 amino acids long. CDR3 sequence (DNA): TGTGCCTGGAGTGTTTCGGAAGAGACCCAGTACTTC. Translation: CAWSVSEETQYF.

V is TRBV19 and J is TRBJ2-7; tentatively, D is TRBD1 (5 bases). Trimming cost V 5 bases and J 2 bases, with 13 bases left between them. CDR3 length: 14 amino acids. Germline V lookup: CDR1 LNHDA, CDR2 SQIVND (reference sequence). CDR3 nucleotide sequence: TGTGCCAGTAGTCCCGACAGAACTACCTACGAGCAGTACTTC. Translation gives CASSPDRTTYEQYF.

The chain uses TRBV6-5 and TRBJ1-2; TRBD1 might be the D (6 bases). In germline, CDR1 is MNHEY, CDR2 SVGAGI. Between the trimmed V and J ends, which lost 6 bases and 2 bases, there was a span of 10 bases. CDR3 length equals 13 residues. The CDR3 bases are TGTGCCAGCAGACAGGGATTAAACTATGGCTACACCTTC. Its translation: CASRQGLNYGYTF.

The V gene is TRBV7-2, the J gene TRBJ2-6, with D perhaps TRBD1 (5 bases). CDR1 is SGHTA, CDR2 FQGNSA, per germline. CDR3 size: 15 residues. The V end was cut by 4 bases, the J end by 3 bases, with 10 bases between. This chain's CDR3 is CASSSRRGGANVLTF. The CDR3 nucleotides are TGTGCCAGCAGCTCCCGTAGGGGTGGGGCCAACGTCCTGACTTTC.

V gene TRBV7-9 combines with J gene TRBJ2-7; TRBD1 matches 7 bases. Trimming cost V 6 bases and J 4 bases; bases outside gene matches: 6. CDR1 and CDR2 from the germline V gene are SEHNR and FQNEAQ (reference sequence). The CDR3 consists of 13 residues. CDR3 region: CASSRDSDYEQYF. The CDR3 nucleotides are TGTGCCAGCAGTCGGGACAGCGATTACGAGCAGTACTTC.

V and J are TRBV7-9 and TRBJ2-1, with D maybe TRBD1 (6 bases). The germline V gene has CDR1 SEHNR and CDR2 FQNEAQ (reference sequence). The germline V and J ends were trimmed by 1 base and 5 bases, with 18 bases remaining between them. This CDR3 region has 17 residues. In DNA form, the CDR3 reads TGTGCCAGCAGCTTAGGACAGGCAGCCGCACACGACAATGAGCAGTTCTTC. Translated, it gives CASSLGQAAAHDNEQFF.

The CDR3 protein is CASSLSLAGGYEQYF. In nucleotides, the CDR3 is TGCGCCAGCAGCTTGTCTTTGGCAGGGGGCTACGAGCAGTACTTC. The chain couples TRBV5-1 to TRBJ2-7; 7 bases are a match to TRBD1. The V gene end was trimmed by 1 base and the J gene end by 3 bases; junction bases not matched to a gene: 7. The CDR3 length is 15 residues. Germline V lookup: CDR1 SGHRS, CDR2 YFSETQ.